The entry below gives a single TCR beta chain sequence along with its context. Source study methods: From reference gene primer amplification, estimates of nucleated cell counts were derived. TCRdb's copy holds only in-frame clones and misses some; the assay was immunoSEQ multiplex PCR. The DNA gave D and trimming, while V, J and clone size come from that table. The repertoire holds some 200,000 clones, 84% seen once, with 3% to 3.5% in the top ten. Germline V gene lookup returns CDR1 SGHDT and CDR2 YYEEEE. The V segment lost 2 bases and the J segment 8 bases; nucleotides outside the gene matches: 14. The CDR3 loop spans 16 amino acids. The data were obtained in a study of blood T cell repertoires in COVID-19. Turning to the study itself: COVID-19 samples, acute and convalescent, were from the United States, Italy and Spain. The analysed material was cDNA or gDNA that came from T cells, B-cell-depleted T cells, or PBMCs.

The chain carries TRBV5-6 and TRBJ2-3; 7 bases are a match to TRBD1. This receptor was taken from a woman aged 25 to 39 who had recovered from COVID-19. The sequencing sample was made of peripheral blood. CDR3 DNA: TGTGCCAGCAGCTTTTCAGGGACAGATGAGGCGGCTACGCAGTATTTT. Residues: CASSFSGTDEAATQYF.